This entry features one T cell receptor beta chain sequence. What antigen it recognizes has not been identified. There are no base qualities to consult, and no much larger clone falls within one base. Per the germline V gene (reference sequence), DFQATT is the CDR1 and SNEGSKA is the CDR2. Taken from cysteine to phenylalanine, the CDR3 has 15 residues. The entry retains the CDR3 DNA only, 45 bases that are in frame from base 1. V is cut back by 3 bases and J by 2 bases, with 6 bases in the junction unmatched. The CDR3 regions of human TCRbeta chains were analyzed by immunosequencing. The published analysis was carried out like this. TCRs in the repertoires were matched against a reference library of SARS-CoV-2-specific TCRs that had been generated with the MIRA antigen-specificity platform. Breadth meant the fraction of unique TCRs that were SARS-CoV-2-associated, whereas depth meant the fraction of total T cells that were SARS-CoV-2-associated. Each spike-specific TCR was assigned to its reactive spike region and to a CD4 or CD8 class using the MIRA data. Log10-transformed breadth and depth values were compared by one-way ANOVA with Sidak's multiple comparisons tests. Drawn from immuneACCESS, this table holds only the in-frame rearrangements with V and J called that TCRdb kept. Clones are partly lost; checked studies trace under half to an unresolved V gene and leave the rest unexplained. The DNA gave D and trimming, while V, J and clone size come from that table. For this sample the table gives roughly 58,000 clones, of which 75% to 90% were detected only once. Clones ranked in the top ten supply 15% to 20% of the sample.

The intended sense of this specimen's time point label: baseline before first vaccination. The sample's treatment or condition label is to be understood as: meningococcal conjugate vaccine given as trial control. Vaccinee samples were obtained from the UK trials COV001 and COV002, which included a single-blind randomized controlled phase 2/3 trial of AZD1222 (ChAdOx1 nCoV-19) in healthy adults. For TCRbeta chain sequencing, PBMC samples were collected from trial participants at day 0 and at day 28 after the second dose. These data belong to a study of T cell responses to AZD1222 COVID-19 vaccine (dated by TCRdb to 2020 to 2022). Background on the whole study: TCR sequencing was performed for 230 to 250 trial participants, of whom around 200 were given two doses of AZD1222 and about 25 were given two doses of MenACWY control vaccine. Enrollment into the trials was organized by age into subgroups of 18-55, 56-69 and 70-plus years, and those subgroups contained roughly 140, 27 and 60 TCR-sequenced participants, respectively.

Summary of the overall study and its limitations: The whole spike protein was spanned by vaccine-associated CD4 TCRs, and dominant responses were seen in regions 160-218 and 743-854. Participants were mostly white British, with more females than males. The authors suggested clonal diversity may have been underestimated. In the small 56-69-year group, the increase in depth fell short of significance, most likely because of low power. Nearly half of unique spike-specific TCRs reportedly recognized epitopes outside regions mutated in the B.1.351 and B.1.1.7 variants. After two AZD1222 doses, both the breadth and the depth of spike-specific TCRs were significantly higher than at day 0 and than in MenACWY recipients. Conclusions about previously exposed vaccinees were limited because only 5 or 6 AZD1222 recipients were SARS-CoV-2 seropositive at baseline. Because no day 14 peak-response samples were available, repertoires were characterized only after the peak T cell response.

The source of this sequence is an adult in good health. The sequence links TRBV20-1 to TRBJ2-1, with 8 junctional bases fitting TRBD1. The sample here was peripheral blood, taken on day 0 of MenACWY control vaccination. For the CDR3, the sequence is CSASPRGQAYNEQFF. The sequenced DNA: TGCAGTGCTAGTCCGAGGGGACAGGCCTACAATGAGCAGTTCTTC.